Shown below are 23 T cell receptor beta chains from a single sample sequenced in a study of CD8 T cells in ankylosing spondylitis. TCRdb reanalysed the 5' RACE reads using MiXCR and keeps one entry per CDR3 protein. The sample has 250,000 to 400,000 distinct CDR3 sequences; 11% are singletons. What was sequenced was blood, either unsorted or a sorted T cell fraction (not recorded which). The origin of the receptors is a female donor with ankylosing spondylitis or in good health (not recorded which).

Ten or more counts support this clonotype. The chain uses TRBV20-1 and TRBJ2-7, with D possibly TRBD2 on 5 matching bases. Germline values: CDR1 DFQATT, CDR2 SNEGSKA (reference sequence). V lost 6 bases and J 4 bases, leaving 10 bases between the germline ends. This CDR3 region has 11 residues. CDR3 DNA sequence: TGCAGTGCCCCAGAGGGATACGAGCAGTACTTC. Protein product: CSAPEGYEQYF.

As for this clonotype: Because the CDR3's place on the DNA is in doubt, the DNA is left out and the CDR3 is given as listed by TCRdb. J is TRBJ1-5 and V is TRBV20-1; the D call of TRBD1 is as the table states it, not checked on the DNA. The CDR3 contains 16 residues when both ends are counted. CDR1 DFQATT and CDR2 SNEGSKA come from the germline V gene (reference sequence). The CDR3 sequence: CSARDFGPGGYHPQHF.

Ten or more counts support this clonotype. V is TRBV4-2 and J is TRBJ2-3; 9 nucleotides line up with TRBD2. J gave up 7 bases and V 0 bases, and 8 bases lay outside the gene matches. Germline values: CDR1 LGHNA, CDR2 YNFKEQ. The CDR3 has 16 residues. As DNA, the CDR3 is TGTGCCAGCAGCCAAGATCTGGCGGGAGGGCCGAATACGCAGTATTTT. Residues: CASSQDLAGGPNTQYF.

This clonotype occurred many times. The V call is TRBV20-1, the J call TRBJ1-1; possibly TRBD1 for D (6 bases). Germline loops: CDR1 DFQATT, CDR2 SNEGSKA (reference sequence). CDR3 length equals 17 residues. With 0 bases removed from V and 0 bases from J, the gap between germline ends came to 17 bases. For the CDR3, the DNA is TGCAGTGCTAGAGATTCAACTACAGGGCTTATGAACACTGAAGCTTTCTTT. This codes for CSARDSTTGLMNTEAFF.

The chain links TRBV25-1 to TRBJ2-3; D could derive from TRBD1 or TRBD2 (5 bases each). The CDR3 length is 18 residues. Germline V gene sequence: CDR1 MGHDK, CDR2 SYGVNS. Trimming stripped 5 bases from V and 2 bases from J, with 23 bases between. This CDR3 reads CASSSERVVAGHTDTQYF. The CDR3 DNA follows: TGTGCCAGCAGTTCAGAGAGGGTTGTAGCCGGACACACAGATACGCAGTATTTT. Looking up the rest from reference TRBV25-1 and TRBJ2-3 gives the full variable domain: EADIYQTPRYLVIGTGKKITLECSQTMGHDKMYWYQQDPGMELHLIHYSYGVNSTEKGDLSSESTVSRIRTEHFPLTLESARPSHTSQYLCASSSERVVAGHTDTQYFGPGTRLTVL.

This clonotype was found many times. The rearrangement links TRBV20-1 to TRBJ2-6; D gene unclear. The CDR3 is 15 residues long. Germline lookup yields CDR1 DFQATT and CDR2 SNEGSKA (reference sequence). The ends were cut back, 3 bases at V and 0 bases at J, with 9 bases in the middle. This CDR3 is CSASPGSSGANVLTF. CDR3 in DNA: TGCAGTGCTAGCCCCGGAAGCTCTGGGGCCAACGTCCTGACTTTC.

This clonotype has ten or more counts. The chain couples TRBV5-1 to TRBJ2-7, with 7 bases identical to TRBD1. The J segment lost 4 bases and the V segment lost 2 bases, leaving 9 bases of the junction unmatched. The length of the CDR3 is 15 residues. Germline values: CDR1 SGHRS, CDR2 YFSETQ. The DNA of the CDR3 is TGCGCCAGCAGCTTAATGGACAGGAGAAAGTACGAGCAGTACTTC. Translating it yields CASSLMDRRKYEQYF.

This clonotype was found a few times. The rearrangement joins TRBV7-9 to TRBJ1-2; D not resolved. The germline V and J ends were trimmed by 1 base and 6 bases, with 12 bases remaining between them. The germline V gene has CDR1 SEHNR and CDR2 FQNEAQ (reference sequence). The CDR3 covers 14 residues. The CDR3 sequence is CASSLESVVDGYTF. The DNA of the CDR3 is TGTGCCAGCAGCTTAGAGAGCGTCGTCGATGGCTACACCTTC.

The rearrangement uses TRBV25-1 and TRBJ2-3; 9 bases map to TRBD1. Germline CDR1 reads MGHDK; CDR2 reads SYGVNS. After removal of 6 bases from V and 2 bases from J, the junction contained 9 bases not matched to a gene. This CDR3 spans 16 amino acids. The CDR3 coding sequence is TGTGCCAGCAGAGATGACAGGGGGTTCTTCACAGATACGCAGTATTTT. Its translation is CASRDDRGFFTDTQYF.

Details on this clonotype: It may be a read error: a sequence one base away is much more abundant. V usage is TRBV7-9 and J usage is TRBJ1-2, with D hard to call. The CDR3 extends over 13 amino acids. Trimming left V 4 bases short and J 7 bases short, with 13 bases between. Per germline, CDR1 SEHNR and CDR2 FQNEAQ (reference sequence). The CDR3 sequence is CASSSPGVSGYTF. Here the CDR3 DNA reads TGTGCCAGCAGCTCACCCGGGGTCTCTGGCTACACCTTC.

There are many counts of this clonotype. The CDR3 nucleotides are TGTGCCAGCAGTCCCCCGGGACTGGGGAACAATGAGCAGTTCTTC. This translates into CASSPPGLGNNEQFF. The chain joins TRBV12-3 or TRBV12-4 to TRBJ2-1; maybe TRBD2 (6 bases). V lost 5 bases and J 5 bases, leaving 16 bases between the germline ends. The CDR3 runs to 15 residues.

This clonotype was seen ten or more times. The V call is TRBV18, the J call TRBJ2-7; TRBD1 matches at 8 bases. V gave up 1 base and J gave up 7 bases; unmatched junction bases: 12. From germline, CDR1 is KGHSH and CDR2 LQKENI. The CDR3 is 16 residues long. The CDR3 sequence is CASSPQRLQGVWEQYF. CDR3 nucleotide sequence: TGTGCCAGCTCACCACAGAGGTTACAGGGGGTCTGGGAGCAGTACTTC.

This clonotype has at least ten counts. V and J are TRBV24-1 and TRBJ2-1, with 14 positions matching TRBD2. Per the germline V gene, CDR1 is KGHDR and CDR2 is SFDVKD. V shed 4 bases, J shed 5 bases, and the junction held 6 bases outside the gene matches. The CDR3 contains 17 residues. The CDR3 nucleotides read TGTGCCACCAGTGACGCGATGGGACTAGCGGGGGACAATGAGCAGTTCTTC. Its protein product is CATSDAMGLAGDNEQFF.

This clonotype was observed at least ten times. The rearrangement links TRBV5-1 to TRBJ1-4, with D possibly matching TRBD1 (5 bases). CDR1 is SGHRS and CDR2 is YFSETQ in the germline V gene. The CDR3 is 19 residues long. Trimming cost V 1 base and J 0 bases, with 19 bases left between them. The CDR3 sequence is CASSLMGLGEGPTNEKLFF. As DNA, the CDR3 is TGCGCCAGCAGCTTGATGGGATTGGGCGAGGGGCCAACTAATGAAAAACTGTTTTTT.

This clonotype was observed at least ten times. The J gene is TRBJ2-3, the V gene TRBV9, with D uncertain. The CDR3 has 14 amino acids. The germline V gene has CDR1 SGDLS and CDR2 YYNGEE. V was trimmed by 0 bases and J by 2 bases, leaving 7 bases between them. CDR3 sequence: CASSVDADTDTQYF. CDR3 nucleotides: TGTGCCAGCAGCGTAGATGCAGACACAGATACGCAGTATTTT.

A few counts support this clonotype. CDR3 residues: CASSGAGTGDAGNTIYF. The DNA of the CDR3 is TGCGCCAGCAGCGGGGCCGGGACAGGGGATGCTGGAAACACCATATATTTT. The chain recombines TRBV5-1 with TRBJ1-3; 10 bases line up with TRBD1. V was pared by 4 bases and J by 2 bases, with 9 bases of the junction left unmatched. CDR3 length: 17 amino acids. CDR1 is SGHRS, CDR2 YFSETQ, per germline.

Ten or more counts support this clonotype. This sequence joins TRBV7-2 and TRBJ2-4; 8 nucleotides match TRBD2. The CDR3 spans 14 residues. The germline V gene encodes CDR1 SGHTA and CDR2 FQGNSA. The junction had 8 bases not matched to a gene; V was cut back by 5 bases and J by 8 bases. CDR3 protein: CASSLLSGGDIQYF. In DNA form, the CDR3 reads TGTGCCAGCAGCCTCCTCAGCGGGGGTGACATTCAGTACTTC.

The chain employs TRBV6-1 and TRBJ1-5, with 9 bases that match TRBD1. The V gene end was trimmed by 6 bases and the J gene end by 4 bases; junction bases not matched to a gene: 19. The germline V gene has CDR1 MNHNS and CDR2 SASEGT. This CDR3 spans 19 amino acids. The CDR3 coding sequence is TGTGCCAGCAGCCTCGTGGGACAGGGTCGGGGGCTGTTAAATCAGCCCCAGCATTTT. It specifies CASSLVGQGRGLLNQPQHF.

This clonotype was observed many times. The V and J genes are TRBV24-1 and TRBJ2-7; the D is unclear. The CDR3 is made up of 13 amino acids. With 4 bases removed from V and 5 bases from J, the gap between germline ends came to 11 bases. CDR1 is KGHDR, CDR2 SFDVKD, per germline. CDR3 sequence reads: CATSDWTSDEQYF. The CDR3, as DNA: TGTGCCACCAGTGACTGGACCTCGGACGAGCAGTACTTC.

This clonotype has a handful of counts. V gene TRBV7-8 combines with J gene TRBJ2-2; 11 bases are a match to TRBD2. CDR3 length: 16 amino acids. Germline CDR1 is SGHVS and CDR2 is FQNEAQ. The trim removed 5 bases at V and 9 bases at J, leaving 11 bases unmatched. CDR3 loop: CASSRRELAGVRELFF. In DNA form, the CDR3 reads TGTGCCAGCAGCCGTAGAGAACTAGCGGGAGTCCGGGAGCTGTTTTTT.

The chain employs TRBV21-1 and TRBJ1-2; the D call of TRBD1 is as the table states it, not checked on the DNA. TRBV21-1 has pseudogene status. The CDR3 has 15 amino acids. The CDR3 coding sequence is TGTGCCAGCAGCAGTACCCGAGACAGTAGTTATGGCTACACCTTC. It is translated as CASSSTRDSSYGYTF.

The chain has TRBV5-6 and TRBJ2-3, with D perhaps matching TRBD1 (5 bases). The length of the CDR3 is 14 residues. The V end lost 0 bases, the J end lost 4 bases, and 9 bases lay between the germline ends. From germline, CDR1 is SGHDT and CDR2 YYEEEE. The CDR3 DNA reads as TGTGCCAGCAGCTTGGTGGGGCCCGCAGATACGCAGTATTTT. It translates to CASSLVGPADTQYF.

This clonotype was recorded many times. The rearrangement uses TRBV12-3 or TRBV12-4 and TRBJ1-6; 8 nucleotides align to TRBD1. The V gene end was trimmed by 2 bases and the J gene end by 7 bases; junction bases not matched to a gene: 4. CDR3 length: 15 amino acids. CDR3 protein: CASSLKQGANSPLHF. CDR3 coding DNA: TGTGCCAGCAGTTTAAAGCAGGGGGCAAATTCACCCCTCCACTTT.